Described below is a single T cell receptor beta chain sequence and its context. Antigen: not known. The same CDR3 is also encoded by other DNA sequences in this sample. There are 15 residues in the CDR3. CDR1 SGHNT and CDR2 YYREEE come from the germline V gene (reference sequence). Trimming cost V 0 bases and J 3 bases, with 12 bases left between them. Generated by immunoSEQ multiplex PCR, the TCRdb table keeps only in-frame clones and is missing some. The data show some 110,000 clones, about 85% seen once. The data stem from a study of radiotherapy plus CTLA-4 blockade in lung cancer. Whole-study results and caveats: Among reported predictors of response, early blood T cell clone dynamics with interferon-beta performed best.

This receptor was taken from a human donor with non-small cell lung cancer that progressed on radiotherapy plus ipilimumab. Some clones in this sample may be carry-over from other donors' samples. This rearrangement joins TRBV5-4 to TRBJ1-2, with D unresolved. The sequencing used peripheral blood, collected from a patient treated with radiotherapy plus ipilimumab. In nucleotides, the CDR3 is TGTGCCAGCAGCTTGGTACCAGCTGGGGACTATGGCTACACCTTC. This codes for CASSLVPAGDYGYTF.